The 29 T cell receptor beta chains reported below all come from one sample, sequenced in a study of T-cell memory formation after mild COVID-19. Via MiXCR, TCRdb re-called the 5' RACE reads, giving one row per CDR3 protein. The table shows under 200,000 distinct CDR3 sequences, with around 13% occurring only once. Sample: PBMCs or a T cell subset sorted from them (not recorded which). The receptors were gathered from a man between 18 and 35 years old who had mild COVID-19 (a few samples of this study predate the infection). Cell type and time point are not known.

The genes are TRBV12-3 or TRBV12-4 and TRBJ1-3, with D uncertain. The CDR3 extends over 13 amino acids. The V gene lost 5 bases and the J gene lost 5 bases, with 10 bases spanning the gap. The CDR3 sequence is CASSRQSRNTIYF. CDR3 nucleotides: TGTGCCAGCAGTCGACAATCCCGAAACACCATATATTTT.

The chain uses TRBV28 and TRBJ1-1, with D possibly TRBD1 on 5 matching bases. The CDR3 has 14 amino acids. The V end was cut by 2 bases, the J end by 11 bases, with 18 bases between. Germline-derived CDR1 and CDR2 are MDHEN and SYDVKM. In DNA form, the CDR3 reads TGTGCCAGCAGTTTACTCGGCCTGGGGCGGAGGGCTTTCTTT. Residues: CASSLLGLGRRAFF.

The chain employs TRBV4-2 and TRBJ1-1; D ambiguous. Germline CDR1 reads LGHNA; CDR2 reads YNFKEQ. The CDR3 extends over 13 amino acids. V gave up 7 bases and J gave up 3 bases, with 12 bases separating them. The CDR3 region has the DNA TGTGCCAGCAAGTGGGCGGGCGACACTGAAGCTTTCTTT. Translated: CASKWAGDTEAFF.

In its sample, this clonotype was seen a few times. The J gene is TRBJ2-3, the V gene TRBV4-3, with TRBD1 matching over 8 bases. The CDR3 has 18 residues. Germline assignment: CDR1 LGHNA and CDR2 YSLEER. The junction had 12 bases not matched to a gene; V was cut back by 0 bases and J by 4 bases. The CDR3 nucleotides read TGCGCCAGCAGCCAAGATCTACGGACAGGGAGAGGTCCAGATACGCAGTATTTT. Its translation is CASSQDLRTGRGPDTQYF.

This clonotype was seen a handful of times. CDR3 coding DNA: TGTGCCAGCAGCCTCGGACTAGCGGACTACAATGAGCAGTTCTTC. It specifies CASSLGLADYNEQFF. This chain connects TRBV3-1 to TRBJ2-1; 10 nucleotides agree with TRBD2. After removal of 4 bases from V and 3 bases from J, the junction contained 3 bases not matched to a gene. The CDR3 loop spans 15 amino acids. Germline V CDR1 and CDR2: LGHDT, YNNKEL (reference sequence).

The J gene is TRBJ2-7, the V gene TRBV28, with a possible D match to TRBD1 (5 bases). The CDR3 extends over 14 amino acids. The V gene's germline CDR1 is MDHEN and CDR2 SYDVKM. Trimming removed 5 bases at V and 6 bases at J, with 17 bases between. CDR3 in DNA: TGTGCCAGCAGTCCAGACAGCGCTACGGGCGAGCAGTACGTC. This translates into CASSPDSATGEQYV.

The chain uses TRBV7-2 and TRBJ1-2; TRBD1 might be the D (5 bases). The V and J ends lost 2 bases and 2 bases respectively, with 9 bases between them. Germline values: CDR1 SGHTA, CDR2 FQGNSA. The CDR3 totals 14 residues. The CDR3 nucleotides are TGTGCCAGCAGCTTAACGGCAGGGAACTATGGCTACACCTTC. Its protein product is CASSLTAGNYGYTF.

This clonotype was counted between two and nine times. This chain links TRBV5-1 with TRBJ1-6; D might be TRBD1 (6 bases). Trimming left V 4 bases short and J 7 bases short, with 15 bases between. The CDR3 is 15 amino acids. Germline assignment: CDR1 SGHRS and CDR2 YFSETQ. This chain's CDR3 is CASSRGAGENSPLHF. The DNA of the CDR3 is TGCGCCAGCAGCCGAGGCGCAGGGGAAAATTCACCCCTCCACTTT.

This clonotype was observed a handful of times. CDR3 sequence: CASSLGLVRFF. For the CDR3, the DNA is TGTGCCAGCAGTTTGGGACTAGTGCGGTTCTTC. The rearrangement uses TRBV12-3 or TRBV12-4 and TRBJ2-1; 8 nucleotides align to TRBD2. CDR3 length equals 11 residues. The V segment lost 3 bases and the J segment 15 bases; nucleotides outside the gene matches: 4.

This clonotype was found a few times. The rearrangement joins TRBV19 to TRBJ1-5, with unresolved D. Between the trimmed V and J ends, which lost 5 bases and 1 base, there was a span of 9 bases. The CDR3 is made up of 14 amino acids. The germline V gene has CDR1 LNHDA and CDR2 SQIVND (reference sequence). Written as DNA, the CDR3 is TGTGCCAGTAGTTACCGACTCAGCAATCAGCCCCAGCATTTT. Protein sequence: CASSYRLSNQPQHF.

This clonotype was detected only a few times. V gene TRBV7-2 combines with J gene TRBJ1-1, with no clear D. Trimming stripped 5 bases from V and 0 bases from J, with 13 bases between. Germline CDR1 and CDR2: SGHTA and FQGNSA. The CDR3 spans 15 residues. The CDR3 DNA reads as TGTGCCAGCAGCCTGGGGTGGGCTATGAACACTGAAGCTTTCTTT. Translated, it gives CASSLGWAMNTEAFF.

This clonotype was counted a few times. The chain uses TRBV12-3 or TRBV12-4 and TRBJ2-5, with D possibly being TRBD1 (7 bases). The CDR3 runs to 13 residues. With 10 bases removed from V and 5 bases from J, the gap between germline ends came to 17 bases. CDR3 loop: CATSGGGRETQYF. As DNA, the CDR3 is TGTGCCACCTCCGGAGGGGGCCGTGAGACCCAGTACTTC.

This clonotype came up a few times. V is TRBV6-5 and J is TRBJ2-6; weak D call: TRBD2 (6 bases). Germline V gene lookup returns CDR1 MNHEY and CDR2 SVGAGI. V was pared by 6 bases and J by 0 bases, with 12 bases between. The CDR3 spans 16 residues. CDR3 bases: TGTGCCAGCAGCTCGGGGGTGGTCTCTGGGGCCAACGTCCTGACTTTC. Translating it yields CASSSGVVSGANVLTF.

This chain connects TRBV5-1 to TRBJ2-2; possible D gene TRBD1, 6 bases. CDR3 length equals 14 residues. Trimming left V 2 bases short and J 7 bases short, with 12 bases between. Germline CDR1 reads SGHRS; CDR2 reads YFSETQ. CDR3 in amino acids: CASSLAGARGELFF. The DNA of the CDR3 is TGCGCCAGCAGCTTAGCAGGGGCTCGCGGGGAGCTGTTTTTT.

This clonotype was seen more than once but under ten times. The chain joins TRBV5-1 to TRBJ2-7; D possibly corresponds to TRBD1 (6 bases). CDR3 length: 16 amino acids. Germline V gives CDR1 SGHRS, CDR2 YFSETQ. V was pared by 0 bases and J by 4 bases, with 17 bases between. CDR3 nucleotide sequence: TGCGCCAGCAGCTTGGCCTATCCGGGACATGCTTACGAGCAGTACGTC. It is translated as CASSLAYPGHAYEQYV.

In the case of this clonotype: At one of its ends the junction is not consistent with the germline gene, which may arise from a read error. V usage is TRBV27 and J usage is TRBJ2-2, with D unresolved. The germline gives CDR1 MNHEY, CDR2 SMNVEV (reference sequence). CDR3 length: 14 amino acids. Written as DNA, the CDR3 is TGTCCCAGCAGCCGGCAGAGGAACACCGGGGAGCTGTTTTTT. This gives the protein CPSSRQRNTGELFF.

This clonotype was seen more than once but under ten times. The V and J genes are TRBV7-6 and TRBJ1-6; no reliable D call. Germline CDR1 is SGHVS and CDR2 is FNYEAQ. V gave up 0 bases and J gave up 7 bases, with 16 bases separating them. CDR3 length equals 17 residues. CDR3 coding DNA: TGTGCCAGCAGCTTAGCGTTTGGAGCTGATTACAATTCACCCCTCCACTTT. Protein: CASSLAFGADYNSPLHF. The full variable domain, with the rest looked up from reference TRBV7-6 and TRBJ1-6, is GAGVSQSPRYKVTKRGQDVALRCDPISGHVSLYWYRQALGQGPEFLTYFNYEAQQDKSGLPNDRFSAERPEGSISTLTIQRTEQRDSAMYRCASSLAFGADYNSPLHFGNGTRLTVT.

The DNA of the CDR3 is TGTGCCAGCAGTGTTCGACAGGGGGTAGGGTACGAGCAGTACGTC. It encodes CASSVRQGVGYEQYV. The rearrangement joins TRBV6-1 to TRBJ2-7, with TRBD1 identical over 9 bases. Germline values: CDR1 MNHNS, CDR2 SASEGT. The V segment lost 4 bases and the J segment 4 bases; nucleotides outside the gene matches: 8. This CDR3 spans 15 amino acids.

The rearrangement links TRBV20-1 to TRBJ2-7; D is perhaps TRBD1 or TRBD2 (5 bases each). V was trimmed by 5 bases and J by 4 bases, leaving 9 bases between them. Per the germline V gene, CDR1 is DFQATT and CDR2 is SNEGSKA (reference sequence). The CDR3 consists of 11 residues. The CDR3 bases are TGCAGTGCTGGGGGTCGTTACGAGCAGTACTTC. Its translation: CSAGGRYEQYF.

The chain links TRBV5-6 to TRBJ2-2; maybe TRBD2 (5 bases). Germline assignment: CDR1 SGHDT and CDR2 YYEEEE. V was trimmed by 4 bases and J by 6 bases, leaving 19 bases between them. This CDR3 spans 16 amino acids. In DNA, the CDR3 is TGTGCCAGCAGCGGAGGACCCACCCCGGGTTCCGGGGAGCTGTTTTTT. The encoded protein is CASSGGPTPGSGELFF. The entire variable domain, with the rest obtained from reference TRBV5-6 and TRBJ2-2, is as follows: DAGVTQSPTHLIKTRGQQVTLRCSPKSGHDTVSWYQQALGQGPQFIFQYYEEEERQRGNFPDRFSGHQFPNYSSELNVNALLLGDSALYLCASSGGPTPGSGELFFGEGSRLTVL.

Many counts were recorded for this clonotype. The rearrangement uses TRBV7-2 and TRBJ2-2; D is possibly TRBD2 (5 bases). This CDR3 spans 16 amino acids. The V and J ends lost 5 bases and 0 bases respectively, with 13 bases between them. Germline V gene sequence: CDR1 SGHTA, CDR2 FQGNSA. The CDR3 spells CASSPDPGTNTGELFF. The CDR3 nucleotides are TGTGCCAGCAGCCCAGACCCGGGGACGAACACCGGGGAGCTGTTTTTT.

This chain uses TRBV6-5 with TRBJ1-3; perhaps TRBD1 as D (6 bases). This CDR3 has 14 residues. Trimming removed 6 bases at V and 4 bases at J, with 13 bases between. The germline V gene encodes CDR1 MNHEY and CDR2 SVGAGI. The CDR3 loop reads CASSVTGIGNTIYF. The CDR3 region has the DNA TGTGCCAGCAGCGTTACAGGGATCGGAAACACCATATATTTT.

The chain joins TRBV5-1 to TRBJ2-1; D is possibly TRBD1 (6 bases). This CDR3 is 15 amino acids long. V was trimmed by 4 bases and J by 3 bases, leaving 14 bases between them. Germline V gene data show CDR1 as SGHRS and CDR2 as YFSETQ. DNA of the CDR3: TGCGCCAGCAGCCCACAGGGATCGGGCTACAATGAGCAGTTCTTC. It specifies CASSPQGSGYNEQFF. Full variable domain (rest looked up from reference TRBV5-1 and TRBJ2-1): KAGVTQTPRYLIKTRGQQVTLSCSPISGHRSVSWYQQTPGQGLQFLFEYFSETQRNKGNFPGRFSGRQFSNSRSEMNVSTLELGDSALYLCASSPQGSGYNEQFFGPGTRLTVL.

The V gene is TRBV6-1, the J gene TRBJ1-2, with 8 positions matching TRBD1. V was pared by 5 bases and J by 0 bases, with 14 bases of the junction left unmatched. In germline, CDR1 is MNHNS, CDR2 SASEGT. This CDR3 has 18 amino acids. DNA for the CDR3: TGTGCCAGCAGTCGAATAGGACAGGGACAAGTCGCTAACTATGGCTACACCTTC. Its translation is CASSRIGQGQVANYGYTF.

J is TRBJ2-5 and V is TRBV6-5; TRBD2 might be the D (6 bases). V was shortened by 6 bases and J by 4 bases, with 15 bases between the two germline ends. Germline assignment: CDR1 MNHEY and CDR2 SVGAGI. This CDR3 region has 14 residues. Here the CDR3 DNA reads TGTGCCAGCAGCCCCCAGTTGGGGGGAGAGACCCAGTACTTC. Encoded protein: CASSPQLGGETQYF.

This clonotype was seen many times. The chain employs TRBV7-9 and TRBJ2-3, with 10 positions matching TRBD2. With V trimmed by 4 bases and J by 1 base, 2 bases remained unmatched. The CDR3 has 15 residues. Germline values: CDR1 SEHNR, CDR2 FQNEAQ (reference sequence). The CDR3 reads CASSSGTSGTDTQYF. The CDR3 DNA sequence: TGTGCCAGCAGCTCCGGGACTAGCGGCACAGATACGCAGTATTTT.

The V call is TRBV5-4, the J call TRBJ1-2; possible D gene TRBD1, 5 bases. The germline CDR1 and CDR2 sequences are SGHNT and YYREEE (reference sequence). V shed 1 base and J shed 5 bases, with 18 bases lying between them. This CDR3 is 16 amino acids long. CDR3 bases: TGTGCCAGCAGCTTGTACGTCGGGGCGAGTACTTATGGCTACACCTTC. It is translated as CASSLYVGASTYGYTF.

This clonotype was counted a few times. This chain uses TRBV29-1 with TRBJ1-5, with 10 bases fitting TRBD1. The CDR3 is 13 residues long. Trimming removed 7 bases from V and 9 bases from J; junction bases left unmatched: 9. Germline V gene sequence: CDR1 SQVTM, CDR2 ANQGSEA. The CDR3 DNA is TGCAGCGCGAGCGGGACAGGGGCCGGGCCCCAGCATTTT. This codes for CSASGTGAGPQHF.

This clonotype turned up a few times. The chain is built from TRBV20-1 and TRBJ1-2; D is undetermined. This CDR3 spans 13 amino acids. Germline CDR1 and CDR2: DFQATT and SNEGSKA (reference sequence). Trimming cost V 4 bases and J 4 bases, with 13 bases left between them. CDR3: CSATASAGYGYTF. Written as DNA, the CDR3 is TGCAGTGCTACGGCATCAGCCGGCTATGGCTACACCTTC.